This TCR beta chain was identified during a study of CD8 T cells in ankylosing spondylitis. V was cut by 3 bases and J by 4 bases, with 10 bases left in between. Per germline, CDR1 LGHDT and CDR2 YNNKEL (reference sequence). The CDR3 is 15 amino acids. A quantitative 5'-RACE method, one with molecular barcodes, was used to make TCR beta libraries. TCRdb re-derived calls from the 5' RACE reads in MiXCR, one entry per CDR3 protein. The sample consists of over 600,000 distinct CDR3 sequences, around 17% of them appearing once. There are a few counts of this clonotype. Antigen unknown. Study conclusions and caveats: What appeared characteristic of ankylosing spondylitis blood was a TCR beta motif of under 10 highly homologous variants. Reactive arthritis synovial fluid and blood previously showed some of these motif variants. Matched ankylosing spondylitis synovial fluid reportedly showed significant enrichment of disease-linked clones.

The sample taken for sequencing was blood, either unsorted or a sorted T cell fraction (not recorded which). The chain links TRBV3-1 to TRBJ2-6; TRBD1 might be the D (6 bases). The receptor was derived from a male donor with ankylosing spondylitis. CDR3 loop: CASSHRGTGANVLTF. The CDR3 DNA reads as TGTGCCAGCAGCCATAGGGGGACCGGGGCCAACGTCCTGACTTTC.